The 5 T cell receptor beta chains reported below all come from one sample, sequenced in a study of CD8 T cells in ankylosing spondylitis. TCRdb redid the calling of the 5' RACE reads with MiXCR, one entry per CDR3 protein. This sample has roughly 150,000 distinct CDR3 sequences; roughly 34% occur once, and the top ten carry approximately 5.9%. Source material: synovial fluid, either unsorted or a sorted T cell fraction (not recorded which). These receptors were taken from a male donor with ankylosing spondylitis.

This clonotype has more than one count but fewer than ten. The genes are TRBV29-1 and TRBJ2-1; D is ambiguous. Germline CDR1 SQVTM, CDR2 ANQGSEA. This CDR3 has 12 amino acids. Trimming took 3 bases from V and 6 from J, leaving 9 bases between them. CDR3 coding DNA: TGCAGCGTTGAGGGCGTTACCAATGAGCAGTTCTTC. It translates to CSVEGVTNEQFF.

J is TRBJ1-2 and V is TRBV20-1; D not resolved. The CDR3 runs to 14 residues. Germline V gives CDR1 DFQATT, CDR2 SNEGSKA (reference sequence). V lost 0 bases to trimming and J lost 2 bases, with 10 bases between them. DNA of the CDR3: TGCAGTGCTAGAGATCTGACGGCGAACTATGGCTACACCTTC. This encodes CSARDLTANYGYTF.

The sample holds one count of this clonotype. The genes are TRBV20-1 and TRBJ1-2; possible D gene TRBD1, 6 bases. Germline V gene data show CDR1 as DFQATT and CDR2 as SNEGSKA (reference sequence). Deletions cut 2 bases from V and 8 bases from J, with 15 bases between. The CDR3 loop spans 13 amino acids. The CDR3 spells CSARSGRGPGYTF. The CDR3, as DNA: TGCAGTGCTAGATCGGGCAGGGGTCCGGGCTACACCTTC.

This clonotype was seen repeatedly, ten times or more. J is TRBJ2-2 and V is TRBV6-1; either TRBD1 or TRBD2 may fit D (5 bases each). Germline loops: CDR1 MNHNS, CDR2 SASEGT. Trimming cost V 4 bases and J 7 bases, with 22 bases left between them. The CDR3 is 17 residues long. The CDR3 DNA follows: TGTGCCAGCAGTGCGGTAATAGGGCTAGGGGACGTCGGGGAGCTGTTTTTT. Residues: CASSAVIGLGDVGELFF.

V usage is TRBV18 and J usage is TRBJ2-7, with a tentative D call TRBD2 (6 bases). Trimming cost V 2 bases and J 0 bases, with 8 bases left between them. The CDR3 sequence is 14 residues long. Germline CDR1 KGHSH, CDR2 LQKENI. The CDR3 is CASSPGGSSYEQYF. The DNA of the CDR3 is TGTGCCAGCTCACCAGGGGGGAGCTCCTACGAGCAGTACTTC.